Given below is one T cell receptor (beta chain) in context. Germline V gives CDR1 SGHNT, CDR2 YYREEE (reference sequence). V lost 4 bases to trimming and J lost 9 bases, with 19 bases between them. This CDR3 is 14 amino acids long. Primers for the PCR totalled 60 Vbeta and 13 Jbeta. Produced via immunoSEQ multiplex PCR; TCRdb's table is partial and in-frame only. Altogether roughly 170,000 clones are present, roughly three quarters being singletons, with the ten largest covering less than 15%. The record originates from a study of cytomegalovirus exposure and HLA in healthy donors. The chain combines TRBV5-4 with TRBJ2-5; tentatively, D is TRBD1 (5 bases). The specimen was PBMCs. The source is a woman between 50 and 59 years old in good health and CMV-seropositive. The CDR3 protein is CASSMGWGPRAQYF. In DNA, the CDR3 is TGTGCCAGCAGCATGGGGTGGGGCCCAAGAGCCCAGTACTTC. The full variable domain, its missing parts supplied by reference TRBV5-4 and TRBJ2-5, is ETGVTQSPTHLIKTRGQQVTLRCSSQSGHNTVSWYQQALGQGPQFIFQYYREEENGRGNFPPRFSGLQFPNYSSELNVNALELDDSALYLCASSMGWGPRAQYFGPGTRLLVL.